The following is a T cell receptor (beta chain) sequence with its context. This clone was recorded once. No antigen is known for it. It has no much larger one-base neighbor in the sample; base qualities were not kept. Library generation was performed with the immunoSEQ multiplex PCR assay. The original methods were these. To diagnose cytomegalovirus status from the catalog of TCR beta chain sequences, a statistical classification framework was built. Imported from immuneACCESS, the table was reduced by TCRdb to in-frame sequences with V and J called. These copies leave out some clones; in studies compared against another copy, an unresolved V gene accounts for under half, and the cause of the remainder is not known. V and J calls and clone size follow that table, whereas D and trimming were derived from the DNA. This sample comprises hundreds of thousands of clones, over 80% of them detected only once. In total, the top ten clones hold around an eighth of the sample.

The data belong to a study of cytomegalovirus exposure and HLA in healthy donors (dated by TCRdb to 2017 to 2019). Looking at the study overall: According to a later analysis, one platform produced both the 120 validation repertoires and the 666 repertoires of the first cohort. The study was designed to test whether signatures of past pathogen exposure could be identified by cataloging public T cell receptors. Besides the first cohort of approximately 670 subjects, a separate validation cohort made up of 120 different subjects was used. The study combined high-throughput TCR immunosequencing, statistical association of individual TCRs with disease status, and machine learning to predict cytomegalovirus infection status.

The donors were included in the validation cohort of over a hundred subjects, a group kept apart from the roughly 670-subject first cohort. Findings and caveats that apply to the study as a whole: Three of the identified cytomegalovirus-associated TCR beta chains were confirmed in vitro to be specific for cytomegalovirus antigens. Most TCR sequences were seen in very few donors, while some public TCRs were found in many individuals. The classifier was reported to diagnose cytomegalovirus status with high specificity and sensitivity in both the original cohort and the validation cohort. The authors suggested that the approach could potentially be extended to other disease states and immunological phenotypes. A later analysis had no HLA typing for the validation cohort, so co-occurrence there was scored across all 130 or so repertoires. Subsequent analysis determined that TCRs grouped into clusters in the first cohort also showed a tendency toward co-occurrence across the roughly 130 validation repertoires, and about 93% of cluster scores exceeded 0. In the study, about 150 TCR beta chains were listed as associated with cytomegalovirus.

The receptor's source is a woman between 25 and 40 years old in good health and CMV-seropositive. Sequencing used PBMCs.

The encoded CDR3 is CASSLSSVGLEQFF. The DNA reads as follows: TGTGCCAGCAGCTTAAGTAGTGTGGGCCTGGAGCAGTTCTTC. The chain links TRBV11-3 with TRBJ2-1; no D gene call is confident. The germline V gene yields SGHNT for CDR1 and YENEEA for CDR2. The CDR3 numbers 14 residues from cysteine through phenylalanine. Only the CDR3 part of the read is kept: 42 bases, read in frame from the first base. V was cut back by 2 bases and J by 10 bases, leaving a gap of 15 bases between them.